This passage covers 12 T cell receptor beta chains from one sample sequenced in a study of CD8 T cells in Susac syndrome. Reverse transcription of roughly 0.5 to 1 ug RNA used random hexamers. TCRdb processed the immunoSEQ multiplex PCR reads anew with MiXCR; each CDR3 protein has one entry. The table records some 130,000 distinct CDR3 sequences, about 94% of them present only once. The sequenced material came from CD4+ T cells from PBMCs. These receptors came from a human donor with multiple sclerosis.

The chain uses TRBV23-1 and TRBJ1-3, with 7 bases that match TRBD1. TRBV23-1 is classed as an ORF, of uncertain function. The CDR3 contains 17 residues. Unmatched junction bases numbered 14, after V lost 3 bases and J lost 6 bases. The CDR3 nucleotides read TGCGCCAGCAGTCACCCGAATGGAGGGGGCGAAATAAACACCATATATTTT. Translating it yields CASSHPNGGGEINTIYF.

The gene calls are TRBV2 and TRBJ1-5; perhaps TRBD1 as D (6 bases). The CDR3 totals 13 residues. V was trimmed by 8 bases and J by 11 bases, leaving 19 bases between them. The germline V gene has CDR1 SNHLY and CDR2 FYNNEI. In nucleotides, the CDR3 is TGTGCCAGCGCCCAAAGGGAGAGGACAGCCCAGCATTTT. This sequence encodes CASAQRERTAQHF. Using reference TRBV2 and TRBJ1-5 for the parts outside the CDR3, the full variable domain is EPEVTQTPSHQVTQMGQEVILRCVPISNHLYFYWYRQILGQKVEFLVSFYNNEISEKSEIFDDQFSVERPDGSNFTLKIRSTKLEDSAMYFCASAQRERTAQHFGDGTRLSIL.

The chain links TRBV3-1 to TRBJ1-6; no clear D gene. This CDR3 region has 13 residues. V shed 5 bases and J shed 7 bases, with 9 bases lying between them. Germline assignment: CDR1 LGHDT and CDR2 YNNKEL (reference sequence). CDR3 nucleotides: TGTGCCAGCAGCGCCAAGGGCAATTCACCCCTCCACTTT. Its protein product is CASSAKGNSPLHF.

The chain recombines TRBV3-1 with TRBJ2-7; D ambiguous. The germline gives CDR1 LGHDT, CDR2 YNNKEL (reference sequence). The CDR3 extends over 12 amino acids. V shed 6 bases and J shed 5 bases, with 11 bases lying between them. The CDR3 loop reads CASSRAPNEQYF. DNA for the CDR3: TGTGCCAGCAGTCGGGCCCCCAACGAGCAGTACTTC.

This sequence joins TRBV3-1 and TRBJ1-1, with unresolved D. Germline V gives CDR1 LGHDT, CDR2 YNNKEL (reference sequence). The V end was cut by 0 bases, the J end by 8 bases, with 16 bases between. This CDR3 is built from 15 residues. CDR3 sequence (DNA): TGTGCCAGCAGCCAAGATCTTTTTGGGATGGGGGAAGCTTTCTTT. Amino acid sequence: CASSQDLFGMGEAFF. The complete variable domain, with remaining parts taken from reference TRBV3-1 and TRBJ1-1, reads DTAVSQTPKYLVTQMGNDKSIKCEQNLGHDTMYWYKQDSKKFLKIMFSYNNKELIINETVPNRFSPKSPDKAHLNLHINSLELGDSAVYFCASSQDLFGMGEAFFGQGTRLTVV.

The chain uses TRBV19 and TRBJ1-1, with D maybe TRBD1 (5 bases). CDR1 LNHDA and CDR2 SQIVND come from the germline V gene (reference sequence). This CDR3 is 14 amino acids long. V lost 6 bases and J lost 0, with 11 bases in between. The CDR3 DNA sequence: TGTGCCAGTAGGGCCGGGGACCTGAACACTGAAGCTTTCTTT. It specifies CASRAGDLNTEAFF. The full variable domain, completed using reference TRBV19 and TRBJ1-1, is DGGITQSPKYLFRKEGQNVTLSCEQNLNHDAMYWYRQDPGQGLRLIYYSQIVNDFQKGDIAEGYSVSREKKESFPLTVTSAQKNPTAFYLCASRAGDLNTEAFFGQGTRLTVV.

This clonotype showed up just a few times. The rearrangement links TRBV5-6 to TRBJ2-1; D not certain. CDR1 and CDR2 (germline): SGHDT, YYEEEE. The germline V and J ends were trimmed by 1 base and 7 bases, with 6 bases remaining between them. This CDR3 region has 12 residues. CDR3 nucleotide sequence: TGTGCCAGCAGCTTGAACCGTAATGAGCAGTTCTTC. Its translation: CASSLNRNEQFF. The variable domain in full, with the rest retrieved from reference TRBV5-6 and TRBJ2-1, is DAGVTQSPTHLIKTRGQQVTLRCSPKSGHDTVSWYQQALGQGPQFIFQYYEEEERQRGNFPDRFSGHQFPNYSSELNVNALLLGDSALYLCASSLNRNEQFFGPGTRLTVL.

This clonotype has more than one count but fewer than ten. The chain links TRBV30 to TRBJ2-7; D perhaps matches TRBD1 (5 bases). From germline, CDR1 is GTSNPN and CDR2 SVGIG (reference sequence). CDR3 length equals 13 residues. V was pared by 5 bases and J by 3 bases, with 14 bases between. CDR3 protein: CAWSQDVFYEQYF. CDR3 nucleotide sequence: TGTGCCTGGTCACAGGACGTCTTCTACGAGCAGTACTTC. The entire variable domain, with the rest obtained from reference TRBV30 and TRBJ2-7, is as follows: SQTIHQWPATLVQPVGSPLSLECTVEGTSNPNLYWYRQAAGRGLQLLFYSVGIGQISSEVPQNLSASRPQDRQFILSSKKLLLSDSGFYLCAWSQDVFYEQYFGPGTRLTVT.

The gene calls are TRBV3-1 and TRBJ2-5; 7 nucleotides align to TRBD1. V dropped 4 bases and J dropped 5; count of bases not matched to a gene: 7. Germline CDR1 and CDR2: LGHDT and YNNKEL (reference sequence). The CDR3 contains 14 residues. The CDR3: CASSPTPTGETQYF. The CDR3 nucleotides are TGTGCCAGCAGCCCTACCCCGACAGGGGAGACCCAGTACTTC.

V gene TRBV6-1 combines with J gene TRBJ2-3; D possibly corresponds to TRBD1 (6 bases). Germline V CDR1 and CDR2: MNHNS, SASEGT. This CDR3 is 15 amino acids long. V lost 6 bases and J 0 bases, leaving 13 bases between the germline ends. The CDR3 loop is CASRAGTQSTDTQYF. Written as DNA, the CDR3 is TGTGCCAGCAGAGCCGGGACACAGAGCACAGATACGCAGTATTTT.

The chain employs TRBV14 and TRBJ1-2; 7 nucleotides agree with TRBD1. Germline lookup yields CDR1 SGHDN and CDR2 FVKESK. The CDR3 runs to 14 residues. V was pared by 4 bases and J by 3 bases, with 5 bases of the junction left unmatched. CDR3: CASSLRQGHYGYTF. The CDR3 bases are TGTGCCAGCAGCCTCAGACAGGGCCACTATGGCTACACCTTC.

The genes are TRBV19 and TRBJ2-3; perhaps D is TRBD1 or TRBD2 (5 bases each). From germline, CDR1 is LNHDA and CDR2 SQIVND (reference sequence). The CDR3 spans 14 residues. V dropped 5 bases and J dropped 2 bases, with 11 bases sitting between them. For the CDR3, the DNA is TGTGCCAGTAGTGACAGCGGTTTCACAGATACGCAGTATTTT. It is translated as CASSDSGFTDTQYF.